This T cell receptor (beta chain) was recorded in a study of patients and donors after allogeneic stem cell transplantation. TCRdb re-derived calls from the RT-PCR reads in MiXCR, one entry per CDR3 protein. The sample contains under 30,000 distinct CDR3 sequences, roughly 43% of which appear only once. The CDR3 consists of 12 residues. V was pared by 1 base and J by 13 bases, with 6 bases of the junction left unmatched. Germline V lookup: CDR1 LGHNT, CDR2 FRNRAP. The chain is built from TRBV12-5 and TRBJ2-5, with 7 nucleotides matching TRBD2. The clonotype comes from a human donor who was either an allogeneic HSCT recipient or a stem cell or donor lymphocyte infusion donor (not recorded which). It is not recorded whose cells these are; they may come from a transplant donor. Sequencing was done on a sample of blood, either unsorted or a sorted T cell fraction (not recorded which). CDR3 residues: CASGLATSRTYF. The DNA of the CDR3 is TGTGCTAGTGGTTTGGCGACTAGCCGGACGTACTTC.